This entry lists 2 T cell receptor beta chains sequenced from one sample in a study of beta chain features in type 1 diabetes. The authors reverse transcribed all of the isolated RNA, so sequencing captured expressed TCRB transcripts. Produced via immunoSEQ multiplex PCR; TCRdb's table is partial and in-frame only. The profile shows under 900,000 clones, roughly 17% of them singletons. The sample taken for sequencing was naive CD4+ T cells from blood. The receptors stem from a woman in her late teens or twenties in good health.

The CDR3 sequence is CASSPVGTSGKGRNEQFF. The CDR3, as DNA: TGTGCCAGCAGCCCGGTTGGGACTAGCGGGAAAGGACGCAATGAGCAGTTCTTC. The chain couples TRBV14 to TRBJ2-1; 13 bases align to TRBD2. CDR1 SGHDN and CDR2 FVKESK come from the germline V gene. This CDR3 has 18 residues. V dropped 4 bases and J dropped 6; count of bases not matched to a gene: 12.

This chain connects TRBV28 to TRBJ2-7, with 10 bases fitting TRBD2. CDR3 length: 16 amino acids. Trimming removed 3 bases from V and 6 bases from J; junction bases left unmatched: 11. Germline values: CDR1 MDHEN, CDR2 SYDVKM. CDR3 sequence reads: CASSFLRSGRAGEQYF. The CDR3 DNA sequence: TGTGCCAGCAGTTTTCTTAGGAGCGGGAGGGCCGGCGAGCAGTACTTC.